The text below deals with one T cell receptor (beta chain). Its target is not known. Germline CDR1 and CDR2: ENHRY and SYGVKD. The CDR3 is 12 residues long. V was cut by 3 bases and J by 4 bases, with 4 bases left in between. This table comes from immunoSEQ multiplex PCR, and its TCRdb copy is limited to in-frame clones, with some not included. The data hold about 130,000 clones, with 75% to 90% observed a single time. The data were obtained in a study of T cell responses to AZD1222 COVID-19 vaccine. Study in general: Second-dose intervals of approximately 4 or approximately 12 weeks were pooled.

Study observations and caveats: The number of AZD1222 recipients seropositive at baseline was only five or six. The study sampled repertoires only after the peak T cell response.

This chain links TRBV10-3 with TRBJ1-3; no definite D call. The specimen comprised peripheral blood, sampled on day 0 of AZD1222 vaccination. The origin of this receptor is an adult in good health. CDR3 nucleotides: TGTGCCATCAGTGAATGGGGAAACACCATATATTTT. Translation: CAISEWGNTIYF.